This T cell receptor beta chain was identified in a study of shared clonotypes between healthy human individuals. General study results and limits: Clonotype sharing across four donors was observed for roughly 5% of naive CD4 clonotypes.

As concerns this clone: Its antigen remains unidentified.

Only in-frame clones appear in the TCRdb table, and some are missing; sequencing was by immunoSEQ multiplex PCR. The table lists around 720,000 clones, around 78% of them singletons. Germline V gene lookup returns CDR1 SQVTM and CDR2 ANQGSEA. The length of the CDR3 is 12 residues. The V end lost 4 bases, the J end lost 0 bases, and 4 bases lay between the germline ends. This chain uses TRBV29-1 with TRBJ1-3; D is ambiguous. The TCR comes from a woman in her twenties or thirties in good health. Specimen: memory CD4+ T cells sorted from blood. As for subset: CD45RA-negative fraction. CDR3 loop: CSVGVSGNTIYF. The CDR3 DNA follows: TGCAGCGTTGGCGTCTCTGGAAACACCATATATTTT.